Given below is one TCR beta chain in context. The specificity of this receptor is unknown. The record has no base qualities; no much larger clone is one base away. This specimen belongs to a study of T cell responses to AZD1222 COVID-19 vaccine (dated by TCRdb to the early 2020s). For the study in its entirety: AZD1222 recipients with second doses at about 4 weeks or about 12 weeks were pooled, because spike-specific TCR depth and breadth did not differ between schedules. TCR sequencing was performed for fewer than 250 trial participants, of whom approximately 200 were given two doses of AZD1222 and approximately 25 were given two doses of MenACWY control vaccine. Trial participants were enrolled by age into subgroups of 18-55, 56-69 and 70-plus years, and around 150, 29 and 61 TCR-sequenced participants, respectively, were included in these subgroups. Study-wide conclusions, independent of this receptor: Conclusions about previously exposed vaccinees are limited, since just six AZD1222 recipients were seropositive for SARS-CoV-2 at baseline. In the small 56-69-year group, the increase in depth fell short of significance, most likely because of low power. Epitopes outside the regions mutated in the B.1.351 and B.1.1.7 variants were reportedly recognized by nearly half of the unique spike-specific TCRs. No day 14 peak-response samples were available, so repertoires were characterized only after the peak T cell response. Spike-specific TCR breadth and depth rose significantly after two AZD1222 doses compared with day 0 and with MenACWY recipients. Participants were mostly white British and included more females than males, and it was suggested by the authors that clonal diversity may have been underestimated. Vaccine-associated CD4 TCRs spanned the whole spike protein, with dominant responses in regions 160-218 and 743-854.

The sample's time point label, decoded: baseline before first vaccination. Vaccinee samples were obtained from the UK trials COV001 and COV002, which included a single-blind randomized controlled phase 2/3 trial of AZD1222 (ChAdOx1 nCoV-19) in healthy adults. Trial participant PBMC samples were collected at day 0 and day 28 after the second dose for TCRbeta chain sequencing. The CDR3 regions of human TCRbeta chains were analyzed by immunosequencing. The study's processing was this. TCRs in the repertoires were compared against a reference library of SARS-CoV-2-specific TCRs that had been generated with the MIRA antigen-specificity platform. Breadth meant the fraction of unique TCRs that were SARS-CoV-2-associated, whereas depth meant the fraction of total T cells that were SARS-CoV-2-associated. Using the MIRA data, each spike-specific TCR was mapped to the spike region that the TCR reacts to and placed in a CD4 or CD8 class. Log10-transformed breadth and depth values were compared by one-way ANOVA with Sidak's multiple comparisons tests. Entries here come from immuneACCESS through TCRdb and include only in-frame sequences with V and J called. Some clones fail to appear in such tables; in the studies checked, an unresolved V gene covers under half of the shortfall, and the cause of the remainder is unknown. The V and J calls and clone size were taken over from that table, and D and trimming were inferred from the DNA. For this sample there are tens of thousands of clones; more than 75% appear just once. Approximately 4.5% of the sample is taken by the ten largest.

The source material was peripheral blood, sampled on day 0 of AZD1222 vaccination. The sequence derives from an adult in good health.

The CDR3 protein sequence reads: CASSFYLSTEAFF. At the DNA level, the sequence is TGTGCCAGCAGCTTTTACCTCTCCACTGAAGCTTTCTTT. The chain joins TRBV7-3 to TRBJ1-1, with the D gene not confidently named. In the germline V gene, CDR1 corresponds to SGHTA and CDR2 to FQGTGA. V and J are truncated by 3 bases and 4 bases respectively, leaving an intervening sequence of 9 bases. Reading from cysteine to phenylalanine, the CDR3 counts 13 amino acids. This entry keeps only the CDR3 DNA: 39 bases, framed from base 1.